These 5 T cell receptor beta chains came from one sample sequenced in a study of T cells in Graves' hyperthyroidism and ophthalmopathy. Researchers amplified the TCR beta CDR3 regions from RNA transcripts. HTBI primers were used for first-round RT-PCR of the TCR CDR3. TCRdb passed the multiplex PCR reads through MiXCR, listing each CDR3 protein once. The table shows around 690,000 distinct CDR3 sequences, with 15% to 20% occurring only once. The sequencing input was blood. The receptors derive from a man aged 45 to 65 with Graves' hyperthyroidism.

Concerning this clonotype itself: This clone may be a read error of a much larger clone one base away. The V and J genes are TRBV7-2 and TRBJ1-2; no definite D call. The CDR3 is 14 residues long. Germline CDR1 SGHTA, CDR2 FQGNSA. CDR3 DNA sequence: TGTGCCAGCACCTTAGATAACAGTAACTATGGCTACACCTTC. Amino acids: CASTLDNSNYGYTF.

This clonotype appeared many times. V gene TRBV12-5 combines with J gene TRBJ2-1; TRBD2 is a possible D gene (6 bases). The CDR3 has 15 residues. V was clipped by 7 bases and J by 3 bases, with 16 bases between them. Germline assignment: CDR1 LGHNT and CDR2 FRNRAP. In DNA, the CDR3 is TGTGCTAGTGCGCTGGGAGGTTCTTTCTACAATGAGCAGTTCTTC. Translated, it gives CASALGGSFYNEQFF.

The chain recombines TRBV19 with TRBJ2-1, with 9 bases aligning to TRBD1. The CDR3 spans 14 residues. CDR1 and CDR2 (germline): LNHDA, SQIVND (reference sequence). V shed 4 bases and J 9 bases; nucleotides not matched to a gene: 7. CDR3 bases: TGTGCCAGTAGTACGGCCGGGACAGGGAGTGAGCAGTTCTTC. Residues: CASSTAGTGSEQFF. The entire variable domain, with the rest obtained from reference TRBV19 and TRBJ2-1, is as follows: DGGITQSPKYLFRKEGQNVTLSCEQNLNHDAMYWYRQDPGQGLRLIYYSQIVNDFQKGDIAEGYSVSREKKESFPLTVTSAQKNPTAFYLCASSTAGTGSEQFFGPGTRLTVL.

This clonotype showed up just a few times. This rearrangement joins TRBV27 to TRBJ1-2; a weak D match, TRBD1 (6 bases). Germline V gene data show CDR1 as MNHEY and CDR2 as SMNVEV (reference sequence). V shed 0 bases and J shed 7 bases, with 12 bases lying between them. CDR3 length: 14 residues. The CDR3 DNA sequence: TGTGCCAGCAGTTTATCGCCGACAGGCCTTGGCTACACCTTC. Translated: CASSLSPTGLGYTF.

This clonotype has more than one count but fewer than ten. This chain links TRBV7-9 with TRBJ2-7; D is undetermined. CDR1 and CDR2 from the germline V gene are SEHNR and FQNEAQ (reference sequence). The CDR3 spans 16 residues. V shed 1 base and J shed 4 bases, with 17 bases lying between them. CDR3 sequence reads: CASSLDLDRALYEQYF. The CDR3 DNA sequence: TGTGCCAGCAGCTTAGATTTGGATCGGGCACTATACGAGCAGTACTTC.